Ten or more counts support the clone carrying this T cell receptor (beta chain). The target antigen is unknown. This sample is part of a study of metastatic and nonmetastatic thyroid tumors. About the research overall: The comparison covered peripheral blood and tumor or nodule tissue in malignant and benign thyroid patients.

CDR1 and CDR2 from the germline V gene are SGHNT and YENEEA. This CDR3 is 17 amino acids long. The V segment lost 1 base and the J segment 2 bases; nucleotides outside the gene matches: 9. Until they underwent thyroid surgery, no patient had received any treatment. Study conclusions and caveats: Reportedly, malignant thyroid tumors had significantly higher TCR beta diversity than benign nodules, in blood and tumor.

In the original processing: CDR3 was compared across clinicopathological groups, and the resulting differences were used to build a distant-metastasis classifier for papillary thyroid cancer. MiXCR re-clonotyped the PCR reads for TCRdb. The V and J calls follow TCRdb's processing rather than the paper's. Among approximately 19,000 clones listed, less than 20% were seen once. Sequencing was performed on blood. The rearrangement links TRBV11-3 to TRBJ2-5; the match to TRBD2 covers 8 bases. This sequence was found in a female donor with papillary thyroid cancer or a benign thyroid nodule (not recorded which). Some clones in this sample may be carry-over from other donors' samples. CDR3 protein: CASSLGRATSGQETQYF. CDR3 nucleotide sequence: TGTGCCAGCAGCTTAGGCCGGGCCACTAGCGGACAAGAGACCCAGTACTTC.